The rows below give T cell receptor beta chains drawn from one sample of a study of tumour-infiltrating T cells in Burkitt lymphoma. The table came from immunoSEQ multiplex PCR; TCRdb's copy has only in-frame clones and leaves some out. The data contain more than 45,000 clones, 31% of them singletons. Material: tumor tissue. Receptors originate from a human donor with Burkitt lymphoma. Both conserved end residues are part of each CDR3. The order of the fields is clone size, D gene, V gene, J gene, CDR3 DNA, CDR3 protein. The D gene is left open where the match is weak. Clone size is shown for a subset of rows, as once, few, many or a class of expanded clone.

>NA|TRBD1|TRBV5-1|TRBJ1-1
TGCGCCAGCAGCGGACAGGCGGACACTGAAGCTTTCTTT
CASSGQADTEAFF
>NA|NA|TRBV6-5|TRBJ2-5
TGTGCCAGCAGTTACCGCGGCAGGGGCCAAGAGACCCAGTACTTC
CASSYRGRGQETQYF
>few|TRBD2|TRBV5-1|TRBJ2-2
TGCGCCAGCAGCTCCGGACTAGCGGGGACCGGGGAGCTGTTTTTT
CASSSGLAGTGELFF
>few|NA|TRBV21-1|TRBJ2-7
TGTGCCAGCAGTAAAAATGGTCAGGGGAGTTACGAGCAGTACTTC
CASSKNGQGSYEQYF
>NA|TRBD1|TRBV29-1|TRBJ1-3
TGCAGCGTTGCCCGGGACAGAGGAAACACCATATATTTT
CSVARDRGNTIYF
>NA|NA|TRBV6-1|TRBJ2-5
TGTGCCAGCAGTGAAGCGCGGATTGTCCAGGGCCAAGAGACCCAGTACTTC
CASSEARIVQGQETQYF
>few|TRBD2|TRBV15|TRBJ2-3
TGTGCCACCAGCAGTAGCGGGTGGAGCACAGATACGCAGTATTTT
CATSSSGWSTDTQYF
>few|NA|TRBV5-1|TRBJ2-7
TGCGCCAGCAGCTTGGGTGAGGCAGAAAGCTACGAGCAGTACTTC
CASSLGEAESYEQYF
>few|NA|TRBV30|TRBJ1-6
TGTGCCTGGAGTGTACTGAGCTCCTATAATTCACCCCTCCACTTT
CAWSVLSSYNSPLHF
>few|NA|TRBV14|TRBJ2-6
TGTGCCAGCAGCCAAGATCTTGGGGCTGGGGCCAACGTCCTGACTTTC
CASSQDLGAGANVLTF